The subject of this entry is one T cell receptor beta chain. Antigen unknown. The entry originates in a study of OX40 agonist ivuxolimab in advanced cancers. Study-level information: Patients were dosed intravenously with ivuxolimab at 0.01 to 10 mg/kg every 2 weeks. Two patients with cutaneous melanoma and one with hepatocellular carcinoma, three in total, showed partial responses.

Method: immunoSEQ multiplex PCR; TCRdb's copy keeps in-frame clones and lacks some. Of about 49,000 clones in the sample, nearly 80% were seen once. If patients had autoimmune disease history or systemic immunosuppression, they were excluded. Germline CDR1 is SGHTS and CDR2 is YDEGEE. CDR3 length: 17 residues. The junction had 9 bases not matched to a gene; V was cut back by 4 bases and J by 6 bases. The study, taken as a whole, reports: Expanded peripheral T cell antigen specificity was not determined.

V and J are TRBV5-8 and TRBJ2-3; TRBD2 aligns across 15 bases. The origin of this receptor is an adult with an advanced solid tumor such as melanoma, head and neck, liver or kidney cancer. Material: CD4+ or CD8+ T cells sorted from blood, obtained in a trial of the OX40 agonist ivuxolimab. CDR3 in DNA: TGTGCCAGCAGCGGGGGACTAGCGGGAGGCCCCGGGGATACGCAGTATTTT. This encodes CASSGGLAGGPGDTQYF. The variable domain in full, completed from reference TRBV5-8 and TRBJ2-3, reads EAGVTQSPTHLIKTRGQQATLRCSPISGHTSVYWYQQALGLGLQFLLWYDEGEERNRGNFPPRFSGRQFPNYSSELNVNALELEDSALYLCASSGGLAGGPGDTQYFGPGTRLTVL.